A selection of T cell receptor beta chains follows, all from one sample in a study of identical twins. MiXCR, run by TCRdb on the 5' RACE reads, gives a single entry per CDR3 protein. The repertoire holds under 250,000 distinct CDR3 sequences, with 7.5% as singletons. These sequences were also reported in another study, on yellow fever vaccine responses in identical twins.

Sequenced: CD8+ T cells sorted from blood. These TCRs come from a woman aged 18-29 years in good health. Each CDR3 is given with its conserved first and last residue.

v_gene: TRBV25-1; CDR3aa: CASSGEGLARDTQYF
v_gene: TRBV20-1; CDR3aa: CSARNGQGQETQYF
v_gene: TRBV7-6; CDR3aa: CASSLTGGGGELFF
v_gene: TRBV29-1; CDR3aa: CSVVGTSINEQFF
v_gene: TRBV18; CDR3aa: CASSPPERGDRYEQFF
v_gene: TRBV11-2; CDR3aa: CASSLSQGDVNEQFF
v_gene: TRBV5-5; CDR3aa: CASSPSGGAFEQFF
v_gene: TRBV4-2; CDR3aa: CASSQDPPGVGFNEKLFF
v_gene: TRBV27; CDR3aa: CASRTDWTNTGELFF
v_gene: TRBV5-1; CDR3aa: CASSITGSYEQYF
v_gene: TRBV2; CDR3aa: CASKVGGSYEQYF
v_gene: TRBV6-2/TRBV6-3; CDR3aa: CASSPGEGMDTQYF